One and the same sample provided the 24 T cell receptor beta chains below, sequenced in a study of cytotoxic CD8 clonotypes in ibrutinib-treated CLL. Sequencing was performed with immunoSEQ multiplex PCR; in TCRdb, only in-frame clones are kept and a portion is missing. The table includes over 120,000 clones, about 79% detected once. The sequencing here drew on PBMCs, taken after 12 months of ibrutinib treatment. Every receptor here comes from a human donor with chronic lymphocytic leukemia.

The gene calls are TRBV5-1 and TRBJ2-1; TRBD2 matches 12 bases. This CDR3 is 17 amino acids long. With 2 bases clipped from V and 6 bases from J, the junction kept 9 bases outside the gene matches. CDR1 SGHRS and CDR2 YFSETQ come from the germline V gene. CDR3 protein: CASSFLPSSGRANEQFF. The CDR3 DNA follows: TGCGCCAGCAGCTTCCTCCCTTCTAGCGGGAGGGCCAATGAGCAGTTCTTC.

The chain is built from TRBV5-1 and TRBJ2-7, with 16 bases identical to TRBD2. This CDR3 is built from 18 residues. The germline CDR1 and CDR2 sequences are SGHRS and YFSETQ. Trimming cost V 4 bases and J 3 bases; bases outside gene matches: 10. The CDR3 sequence: CASSKGLAGGPDGYEQYF. The CDR3 DNA reads TGCGCCAGCAGCAAGGGACTAGCGGGAGGGCCAGACGGCTACGAGCAGTACTTC.

The gene calls are TRBV5-4 and TRBJ2-7; D is possibly TRBD1 (5 bases). Germline CDR1 SGHNT, CDR2 YYREEE (reference sequence). Between the trimmed V and J ends, which lost 2 bases and 3 bases, there was a span of 15 bases. The CDR3 runs to 15 residues. The CDR3: CASSFTGHRGYEQYF. The CDR3 bases are TGTGCCAGCAGCTTTACGGGTCATAGGGGCTACGAGCAGTACTTC. Variable domain in full (rest from reference TRBV5-4 and TRBJ2-7): ETGVTQSPTHLIKTRGQQVTLRCSSQSGHNTVSWYQQALGQGPQFIFQYYREEENGRGNFPPRFSGLQFPNYSSELNVNALELDDSALYLCASSFTGHRGYEQYFGPGTRLTVT.

The gene calls are TRBV25-1 and TRBJ2-6; D is undetermined. In germline, CDR1 is MGHDK, CDR2 SYGVNS. The CDR3 sequence is 14 residues long. V shed 3 bases and J shed 1 base, with 4 bases lying between them. The CDR3, as DNA: TGTGCCAGCAGTGACTTTTCTGGGGCCAACGTCCTGACTTTC. This encodes CASSDFSGANVLTF.

The chain combines TRBV7-9 with TRBJ1-2, with D perhaps TRBD1 (6 bases). Germline V gives CDR1 SEHNR, CDR2 FQNEAQ (reference sequence). The V gene lost 7 bases and the J gene lost 4 bases, with 10 bases spanning the gap. CDR3 length: 12 amino acids. CDR3 protein: CASTKGGYGYTF. The DNA for the CDR3 is TGTGCCAGCACCAAAGGGGGCTATGGCTACACCTTC.

This chain connects TRBV5-5 to TRBJ1-2; D gene ambiguous. The CDR3 has 15 amino acids. Germline V CDR1 and CDR2: SGHKS, YYEKEE (reference sequence). Deletions cut 0 bases from V and 1 base from J, with 10 bases between. CDR3 sequence (DNA): TGTGCCAGCAGCTTGGCCGGGCAGATTAACTATGGCTACACCTTC. This gives the protein CASSLAGQINYGYTF.

This clone was picked up a small number of times. The CDR3 here is CASSSVAGGAYNEQFF. The CDR3 coding sequence is TGTGCCAGCAGCTCTGTAGCGGGAGGGGCCTACAATGAGCAGTTCTTC. The J gene is TRBJ2-1, the V gene TRBV5-6, with 11 bases fitting TRBD2. Germline assignment: CDR1 SGHDT and CDR2 YYEEEE. The CDR3 is made up of 16 amino acids. V shed 3 bases and J 2 bases; nucleotides not matched to a gene: 4. Combining the CDR3 with reference TRBV5-6 and TRBJ2-1 gives the whole variable domain DAGVTQSPTHLIKTRGQQVTLRCSPKSGHDTVSWYQQALGQGPQFIFQYYEEEERQRGNFPDRFSGHQFPNYSSELNVNALLLGDSALYLCASSSVAGGAYNEQFFGPGTRLTVL.

This chain links TRBV6-5 with TRBJ2-3, with D unresolved. CDR3 length: 13 residues. Germline CDR1 reads MNHEY; CDR2 reads SVGAGI. Trimming shortened V by 0 bases and J by 4 bases, and 5 bases separated the two germline ends. The CDR3 sequence: CASSYSEADTQYF. CDR3 sequence (DNA): TGTGCCAGCAGTTACTCCGAGGCAGATACGCAGTATTTT.

The chain uses TRBV28 and TRBJ1-1; 8 nucleotides align to TRBD1. Losses at the gene ends were 4 bases for V and 0 bases for J; bases not matched to a gene: 1. The germline V gene encodes CDR1 MDHEN and CDR2 SYDVKM. This CDR3 contains 14 residues. Here the CDR3 DNA reads TGTGCCAGCAGTTGGACAGGGTTGAACACTGAAGCTTTCTTT. This codes for CASSWTGLNTEAFF.

The rearrangement uses TRBV2 and TRBJ2-1; D not resolved. CDR1 is SNHLY, CDR2 FYNNEI, per germline. Trimming pared 2 bases from V and 7 bases from J, leaving 18 bases between. This CDR3 contains 16 residues. This chain's CDR3 is CASSESVRTAGNEQFF. The CDR3 coding sequence is TGTGCCAGCAGTGAAAGCGTCCGGACCGCCGGGAATGAGCAGTTCTTC.

V usage is TRBV10-1 and J usage is TRBJ2-1; maybe TRBD1 (5 bases). The germline gives CDR1 WNHNN, CDR2 SYGVQD (reference sequence). V was trimmed by 3 bases and J by 1 base, leaving 13 bases between them. The CDR3 has 16 amino acids. CDR3: CASSDLTGQSYNEQFF. As DNA, the CDR3 is TGCGCCAGCAGTGATCTAACAGGCCAATCCTACAATGAGCAGTTCTTC.

This chain uses TRBV6-1 with TRBJ2-1; no clear D. The germline CDR1 and CDR2 sequences are MNHNS and SASEGT. The CDR3 extends over 11 amino acids. V was cut by 5 bases and J by 5 bases, with 4 bases left in between. The CDR3 nucleotides read TGTGCCAGCAGTACAAACAATGAGCAGTTCTTC. Amino acid sequence: CASSTNNEQFF.

The V and J genes are TRBV7-2 and TRBJ1-1; 9 bases are a match to TRBD1. The CDR3 is 14 amino acids. Germline loops: CDR1 SGHTA, CDR2 FQGNSA. Unmatched junction bases numbered 7, after V lost 5 bases and J lost 6 bases. The CDR3 sequence is CASSTRTGVAEAFF. Written as DNA, the CDR3 is TGTGCCAGCAGCACCCGGACAGGGGTCGCTGAAGCTTTCTTT.

The chain employs TRBV7-3 and TRBJ1-1; D gene ambiguous. CDR3 size: 14 residues. CDR1 and CDR2 (germline): SGHTA, FQGTGA. V was pared by 4 bases and J by 0 bases, with 9 bases between. CDR3 residues: CASSSRGVNTEAFF. The CDR3 nucleotides are TGTGCCAGCAGCTCACGTGGGGTGAACACTGAAGCTTTCTTT.

The rearrangement links TRBV11-2 to TRBJ2-3; D may be TRBD2 (6 bases). Germline CDR1 and CDR2: SGHAT and FQNNGV. The CDR3 consists of 15 residues. The V gene lost 5 bases and the J gene lost 2 bases, with 14 bases spanning the gap. In nucleotides, the CDR3 is TGTGCCAGCAGCCCTCCCCGGGAGTACACAGATACGCAGTATTTT. Its protein product is CASSPPREYTDTQYF.

The chain employs TRBV21-1 and TRBJ2-7; TRBD1 is the table's D call, not checked against the DNA. TRBV21-1 corresponds to a pseudogene. The CDR3 is 18 amino acids. CDR3 DNA: TGTGCCAGCAGCAAAGTTGGTCATCCGGGGACAGGGTCCTACGAGCAGTACTTC. This translates into CASSKVGHPGTGSYEQYF.

This chain uses TRBV7-9 with TRBJ2-3; a possible D gene is TRBD1 (6 bases). This CDR3 is 13 amino acids long. In germline, CDR1 is SEHNR, CDR2 FQNEAQ (reference sequence). V dropped 5 bases and J dropped 7 bases, with 13 bases sitting between them. CDR3 DNA: TGTGCCAGCAGCCAAATAGGACAGAATACGCAGTATTTT. Its translation: CASSQIGQNTQYF. The variable domain in full, with the rest retrieved from reference TRBV7-9 and TRBJ2-3, is DTGVSQNPRHKITKRGQNVTFRCDPISEHNRLYWYRQTLGQGPEFLTYFQNEAQLEKSRLLSDRFSAERPKGSFSTLEIQRTEQGDSAMYLCASSQIGQNTQYFGPGTRLTVL.

The rearrangement uses TRBV7-3 and TRBJ2-1; 9 nucleotides agree with TRBD2. The CDR3 loop spans 15 amino acids. The ends lost 1 base at V and 10 bases at J; junction bases unmatched: 8. Germline CDR1 reads SGHTA; CDR2 reads FQGTGA. The CDR3 DNA is TGTGCCAGCAGCTTAAGGGCGGGAGGGTTGGTAGAGCAGTTCTTC. Translated, it gives CASSLRAGGLVEQFF.

This clone was recorded once. The J gene is TRBJ2-5, the V gene TRBV2; TRBD2 matches 13 bases. Trimming cost V 5 bases and J 5 bases; bases outside gene matches: 8. The CDR3 has 16 residues. Per the germline V gene, CDR1 is SNHLY and CDR2 is FYNNEI. CDR3 nucleotide sequence: TGTGCCAGCAGTAGCGGGACTAGCGGGATCCGGGAGACCCAGTACTTC. Its protein product is CASSSGTSGIRETQYF.

The chain joins TRBV9 to TRBJ2-1, with 7 bases that match TRBD1. Unmatched junction bases numbered 8, after V lost 2 bases and J lost 0 bases. The CDR3 is 17 amino acids. The germline V gene encodes CDR1 SGDLS and CDR2 YYNGEE. CDR3 sequence reads: CASSVTDRSSSYNEQFF. CDR3 bases: TGTGCCAGCAGCGTTACGGACAGGTCAAGCTCCTACAATGAGCAGTTCTTC.

This rearrangement joins TRBV4-3 to TRBJ2-7; TRBD2 matches at 9 bases. After removal of 3 bases from V and 2 bases from J, the junction contained 5 bases not matched to a gene. Germline-derived CDR1 and CDR2 are LGHNA and YSLEER. The CDR3 has 15 amino acids. The CDR3 protein is CASSQRLAETYEQYF. CDR3 nucleotides: TGCGCCAGCAGCCAGAGACTAGCGGAGACCTACGAGCAGTACTTC.

The rearrangement uses TRBV4-3 and TRBJ2-1; 7 bases map to TRBD2. Germline-derived CDR1 and CDR2 are LGHNA and YSLEER. The CDR3 contains 13 residues. Trimming cost V 3 bases and J 8 bases; bases outside gene matches: 4. The CDR3: CASSHGGRDEQFF. Written as DNA, the CDR3 is TGCGCCAGCAGCCACGGTGGGAGGGATGAGCAGTTCTTC.

The V gene is TRBV2, the J gene TRBJ2-2, with D possibly TRBD1 on 5 matching bases. Germline lookup yields CDR1 SNHLY and CDR2 FYNNEI. Trimming shortened V by 5 bases and J by 6 bases, and 13 bases separated the two germline ends. The CDR3 contains 14 residues. This chain's CDR3 is CASSLQVAAGELFF. The CDR3, as DNA: TGTGCCAGCAGTTTACAGGTGGCGGCCGGGGAGCTGTTTTTT.

The V gene is TRBV13, the J gene TRBJ1-1; 9 nucleotides align to TRBD1. V dropped 5 bases and J dropped 11; count of bases not matched to a gene: 9. The germline V gene encodes CDR1 PRHDT and CDR2 FYEKMQ (reference sequence). This CDR3 region has 13 residues. CDR3 nucleotide sequence: TGTGCCAGCAGCCAGGGGACAGGGACCGTGGCTTTCTTT. Amino acids: CASSQGTGTVAFF.